What follows are 20 T cell receptor beta chains derived from one specimen sequenced in a study of OX40 agonist ivuxolimab in advanced cancers. The library was prepared using the immunoSEQ multiplex PCR assay. The source is immuneACCESS, and TCRdb retained only in-frame sequences with V and J called. Part of the clones is not carried over; for the studies checked, unresolved V genes explain less than half of this, and the remainder is unexplained. In this sample the table shows about 100,000 clones, roughly 90% of which occur a single time. The ten most abundant clones make up around 0.16% of the sample. Specimen: CD4+ or CD8+ T cells sorted from blood, collected in a trial of the OX40 agonist ivuxolimab. These TCRs come from an adult with an advanced solid tumor such as melanoma, head and neck, liver or kidney cancer.

V is TRBV9 and J is TRBJ1-6; no clear D gene. The CDR3 sequence is 15 residues long. Trimming shortened V by 0 bases and J by 5 bases, and 9 bases separated the two germline ends. Germline values: CDR1 SGDLS, CDR2 YYNGEE. The CDR3 DNA follows: TGTGCCAGCAGCGTAGAGGGCGGTGATAATTCACCCCTCCACTTT. It encodes CASSVEGGDNSPLHF. Full variable domain (missing parts from reference TRBV9 and TRBJ1-6): DSGVTQTPKHLITATGQRVTLRCSPRSGDLSVYWYQQSLDQGLQFLIQYYNGEERAKGNILERFSAQQFPDLHSELNLSSLELGDSALYFCASSVEGGDNSPLHFGNGTRLTVT.

This clone occurred a few times. The chain uses TRBV4-1 and TRBJ2-7, with D unclear. The CDR3 has 17 amino acids. V lost 1 base, J lost 7 bases, and 23 bases lay in between. Looked up from germline, CDR1 is MGHRA and CDR2 is YSYEKL. The DNA of the CDR3 is TGCGCCAGCAGCCAAGGAGGTGCCTCTCCCTCCCTTTTGGAGCAGTACTTC. Its protein product is CASSQGGASPSLLEQYF.

This chain uses TRBV7-3 with TRBJ2-5, with 11 bases lining up with TRBD2. The CDR3 spans 18 residues. CDR1 is SGHTA, CDR2 FQGTGA, per germline. Trimming removed 5 bases from V and 4 bases from J; junction bases left unmatched: 15. The CDR3, as DNA: TGTGCCAGCAGCCGCGGGACTAGCGGTAACTTCAGGGGAGAGACCCAGTACTTC. Translated: CASSRGTSGNFRGETQYF.

This clone was recorded only once. The rearrangement joins TRBV5-6 to TRBJ1-1; D call uncertain. V lost 1 base, J lost 3 bases, and 7 bases lay in between. Germline-derived CDR1 and CDR2 are SGHDT and YYEEEE. This CDR3 region has 13 residues. CDR3 sequence reads: CASSLRLDTEAFF. The CDR3 DNA is TGTGCCAGCAGCTTGAGGCTCGACACTGAAGCTTTCTTT.

The rearrangement joins TRBV5-1 to TRBJ1-1; D gene ambiguous. Germline CDR1 is SGHRS and CDR2 is YFSETQ. The CDR3 sequence is 14 residues long. Trimming shortened V by 3 bases and J by 4 bases, and 13 bases separated the two germline ends. CDR3 residues: CASSWTSGSTEAFF. The DNA for the CDR3 is TGCGCCAGCAGCTGGACTTCAGGATCCACTGAAGCTTTCTTT.

The V and J genes are TRBV15 and TRBJ2-3; no reliable D call. This CDR3 contains 14 residues. Germline V lookup: CDR1 LNHNV, CDR2 YYDKDF (reference sequence). Between the trimmed V and J ends, which lost 0 bases and 1 base, there was a span of 5 bases. The DNA of the CDR3 is TGTGCCACCAGCAGAGATTGGGGCACAGATACGCAGTATTTT. Amino acid sequence: CATSRDWGTDTQYF.

The chain uses TRBV5-1 and TRBJ2-6; D could derive from TRBD1 or TRBD2 (5 bases each). V was cut by 2 bases and J by 0 bases, with 12 bases left in between. The CDR3 extends over 17 amino acids. The germline V gene has CDR1 SGHRS and CDR2 YFSETQ. CDR3 in DNA: TGCGCCAGCAGCTTCCGGGACCCAGGCTCTGGGGCCAACGTCCTGACTTTC. Protein: CASSFRDPGSGANVLTF. Looking up the rest from reference TRBV5-1 and TRBJ2-6 gives the full variable domain: KAGVTQTPRYLIKTRGQQVTLSCSPISGHRSVSWYQQTPGQGLQFLFEYFSETQRNKGNFPGRFSGRQFSNSRSEMNVSTLELGDSALYLCASSFRDPGSGANVLTFGAGSRLTVL.

In its sample, this clone was seen once. V and J are TRBV6-1 and TRBJ2-7; 10 bases fit TRBD2. Germline CDR1 MNHNS, CDR2 SASEGT. With 3 bases clipped from V and 2 bases from J, the junction kept 4 bases outside the gene matches. The CDR3 runs 15 residues. The CDR3 sequence is CASSDVAGGPYEQYF. CDR3 in DNA: TGTGCCAGCAGTGATGTAGCGGGGGGCCCCTACGAGCAGTACTTC.

The chain recombines TRBV4-2 with TRBJ2-6, with a weak D call TRBD1 (6 bases). V shed 1 base and J shed 0 bases, with 16 bases lying between them. CDR3 length equals 19 residues. From germline, CDR1 is LGHNA and CDR2 YNFKEQ. CDR3 amino acids: CASSQVSRTVSSGANVLTF. The CDR3 nucleotides read TGTGCCAGCAGCCAAGTTTCGCGGACAGTAAGCTCTGGGGCCAACGTCCTGACTTTC.

The CDR3 protein is CAWNLDTEAFF. Here the CDR3 DNA reads TGTGCCTGGAACCTCGACACTGAAGCTTTCTTT. This chain connects TRBV30 to TRBJ1-1; unclear D gene. V was clipped by 4 bases and J by 3 bases, with 6 bases between them. This CDR3 region has 11 residues. Per the germline V gene, CDR1 is GTSNPN and CDR2 is SVGIG (reference sequence).

V usage is TRBV2 and J usage is TRBJ1-5; D remains ambiguous. The CDR3 is made up of 15 amino acids. CDR1 and CDR2 (germline): SNHLY, FYNNEI. Trimming shortened V by 7 bases and J by 1 base, and 14 bases separated the two germline ends. CDR3 sequence reads: CASMAEVESNQPQHF. In DNA, the CDR3 is TGTGCCAGCATGGCAGAGGTAGAGAGCAATCAGCCCCAGCATTTT. Looking up the rest from reference TRBV2 and TRBJ1-5 gives the full variable domain: EPEVTQTPSHQVTQMGQEVILRCVPISNHLYFYWYRQILGQKVEFLVSFYNNEISEKSEIFDDQFSVERPDGSNFTLKIRSTKLEDSAMYFCASMAEVESNQPQHFGDGTRLSIL.

The V gene is TRBV9, the J gene TRBJ1-2; a weak D match, TRBD1 (5 bases). This CDR3 contains 15 residues. Trimming left V 4 bases short and J 3 bases short, with 16 bases between. CDR1 SGDLS and CDR2 YYNGEE come from the germline V gene. CDR3 in DNA: TGTGCCAGCAGCATCGGGGGGAGGGCGGACTATGGCTACACCTTC. Translation: CASSIGGRADYGYTF.

This clone occurred once. The CDR3 region is CASSRSNEKLFF. CDR3 sequence (DNA): TGTGCCAGCAGTCGATCTAATGAAAAACTGTTTTTT. This sequence joins TRBV27 and TRBJ1-4; D ambiguous. V lost 5 bases and J 3 bases, leaving 4 bases between the germline ends. Germline values: CDR1 MNHEY, CDR2 SMNVEV (reference sequence). The CDR3 length is 12 residues.

This clone was found once. This sequence joins TRBV5-5 and TRBJ1-4, with 9 positions matching TRBD1. The junction had 1 base not matched to a gene; V was cut back by 2 bases and J by 5 bases. The CDR3 spans 14 residues. The germline CDR1 and CDR2 sequences are SGHKS and YYEKEE (reference sequence). The CDR3 sequence: CASSFGTGNEKLFF. As DNA, the CDR3 is TGTGCCAGCAGCTTCGGGACAGGGAATGAAAAACTGTTTTTT.

V is TRBV5-1 and J is TRBJ1-2; TRBD1 agrees at 9 bases. CDR1 and CDR2 from the germline V gene are SGHRS and YFSETQ. V was pared by 3 bases and J by 6 bases, with 3 bases of the junction left unmatched. The CDR3 consists of 13 residues. The CDR3 DNA sequence: TGCGCCAGCAGCTCGGGACAGGGCGATGGCTACACCTTC. Its translation is CASSSGQGDGYTF.

This chain uses TRBV5-4 with TRBJ2-3; TRBD1 or TRBD2 may be the D gene (5 bases each). The CDR3 runs to 16 residues. Germline CDR1 and CDR2: SGHNT and YYREEE (reference sequence). Between the trimmed V and J ends, which lost 1 base and 4 bases, there was a span of 16 bases. The CDR3 region has the DNA TGTGCCAGCAGCTTGCCGGGAAGGGGAACGCCAGATACGCAGTATTTT. Protein product: CASSLPGRGTPDTQYF.

J is TRBJ2-4 and V is TRBV6-1, with D possibly TRBD2 on 7 matching bases. The CDR3 is made up of 13 amino acids. From germline, CDR1 is MNHNS and CDR2 SASEGT. V lost 4 bases, J lost 13 bases, and 17 bases lay in between. DNA for the CDR3: TGTGCCAGCAGTGTCGCCTCGGGGGGCGAACAGTACTTC. Translation: CASSVASGGEQYF.

The chain uses TRBV11-3 and TRBJ2-5; weak D call: TRBD2 (5 bases). The CDR3 consists of 14 residues. Trimming pared 0 bases from V and 10 bases from J, leaving 15 bases between. Germline lookup yields CDR1 SGHNT and CDR2 YENEEA. The CDR3 loop reads CASSLDRGSALQYF. The CDR3 DNA reads as TGTGCCAGCAGCTTAGATCGGGGTTCTGCGCTCCAGTACTTC.

The chain couples TRBV5-8 to TRBJ2-1; D is tentatively TRBD1 or TRBD2 (5 bases each). V dropped 0 bases and J dropped 4 bases, with 14 bases sitting between them. This CDR3 has 16 amino acids. Germline CDR1 reads SGHTS; CDR2 reads YDEGEE. This CDR3 reads CASSLGGWRLYNEQFF. In nucleotides, the CDR3 is TGTGCCAGCAGCTTGGGGGGGTGGCGGTTATACAATGAGCAGTTCTTC.

The V call is TRBV19, the J call TRBJ2-3, with D perhaps matching TRBD1 or TRBD2 (6 bases each). The germline V and J ends were trimmed by 6 bases and 0 bases, with 10 bases remaining between them. CDR3 size: 14 residues. CDR1 is LNHDA, CDR2 SQIVND, per germline (reference sequence). The CDR3 DNA reads as TGTGCCAGTAGGCAGGGGACTAGCACAGATACGCAGTATTTT. Its protein is CASRQGTSTDTQYF.